This T cell receptor (beta chain) was identified in a study of control samples from healthy donors and cancer patients. The count of this clone is one. Assay: immunoSEQ multiplex PCR; the TCRdb copy retains only in-frame clones and omits some. The data contain roughly 52,000 clones, approximately 95% of them singletons. CDR1 SGHDT and CDR2 YYEEEE come from the germline V gene. V lost 0 bases and J 7 bases, leaving 5 bases between the germline ends. CDR3 length equals 11 residues. Sequences were obtained from blood. The chain uses TRBV5-6 and TRBJ2-7; D unclear. The clonotype comes from a woman between 25 and 40 years old in good health. CDR3 protein: CASSLVGEQYF. In nucleotides, the CDR3 is TGTGCCAGCAGCTTGGTAGGAGAGCAGTACTTC. Full variable domain (remainder filled in from reference TRBV5-6 and TRBJ2-7): DAGVTQSPTHLIKTRGQQVTLRCSPKSGHDTVSWYQQALGQGPQFIFQYYEEEERQRGNFPDRFSGHQFPNYSSELNVNALLLGDSALYLCASSLVGEQYFGPGTRLTVT.